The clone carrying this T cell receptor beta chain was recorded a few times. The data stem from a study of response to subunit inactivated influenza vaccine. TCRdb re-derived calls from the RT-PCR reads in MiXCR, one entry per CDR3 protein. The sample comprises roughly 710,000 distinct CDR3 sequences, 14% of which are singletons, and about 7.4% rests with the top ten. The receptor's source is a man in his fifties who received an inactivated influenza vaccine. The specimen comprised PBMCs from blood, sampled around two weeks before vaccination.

CDR3 sequence (DNA): TGTGCCAGCAGTCTCAACAGGGGCAGTGGCTACACCTTC. Translation gives CASSLNRGSGYTF. V and J are TRBV27 and TRBJ1-2; TRBD1 matches 7 bases. The germline gives CDR1 MNHEY, CDR2 SMNVEV (reference sequence). With V trimmed by 5 bases and J by 7 bases, 7 bases remained unmatched. There are 13 residues in the CDR3.